This T cell receptor beta chain was retrieved from a study of blood T cell repertoires in COVID-19. Study context: Sites across the United States, Italy and Spain contributed samples from acute and convalescent COVID-19. In each case, the material was cDNA or gDNA derived from T cells, B-cell-depleted T cells, or PBMCs.

Germline loops: CDR1 GTSNPN, CDR2 SVGIG (reference sequence). The length of the CDR3 is 14 residues. V lost 2 bases and J 7 bases, leaving 12 bases between the germline ends. Using immunoSEQ multiplex PCR, the repertoire was profiled, and TCRdb retains in-frame clones only, with some absent. This table has approximately 300,000 clones, roughly 88% appearing once. The sequencing input was PBMCs or T cells enriched from blood (not recorded which). This sequence originates from a woman in her thirties who had recovered from COVID-19. The genes are TRBV30 and TRBJ1-6, with a possible D match to TRBD1 (6 bases). The CDR3 is CAWSPRQVNSPLHF. In DNA, the CDR3 is TGTGCCTGGAGTCCCAGACAGGTAAATTCACCCCTCCACTTT. Variable domain in full (rest from reference TRBV30 and TRBJ1-6): SQTIHQWPATLVQPVGSPLSLECTVEGTSNPNLYWYRQAAGRGLQLLFYSVGIGQISSEVPQNLSASRPQDRQFILSSKKLLLSDSGFYLCAWSPRQVNSPLHFGNGTRLTVT.